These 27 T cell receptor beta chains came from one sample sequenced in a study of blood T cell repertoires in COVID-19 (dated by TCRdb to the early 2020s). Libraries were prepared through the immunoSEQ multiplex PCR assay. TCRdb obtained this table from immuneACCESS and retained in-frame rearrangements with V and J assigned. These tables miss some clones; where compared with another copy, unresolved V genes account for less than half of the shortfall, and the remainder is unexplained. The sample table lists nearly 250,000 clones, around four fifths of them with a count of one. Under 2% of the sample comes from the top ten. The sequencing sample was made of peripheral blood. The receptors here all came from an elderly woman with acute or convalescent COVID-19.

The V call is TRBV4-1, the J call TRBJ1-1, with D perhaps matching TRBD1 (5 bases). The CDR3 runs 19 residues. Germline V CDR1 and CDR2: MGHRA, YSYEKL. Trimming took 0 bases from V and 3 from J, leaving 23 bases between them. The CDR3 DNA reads TGCGCCAGCAGCCAAGATATTTTTTCGGCAGGGCCGTTAGACACTGAAGCTTTCTTT. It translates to CASSQDIFSAGPLDTEAFF.

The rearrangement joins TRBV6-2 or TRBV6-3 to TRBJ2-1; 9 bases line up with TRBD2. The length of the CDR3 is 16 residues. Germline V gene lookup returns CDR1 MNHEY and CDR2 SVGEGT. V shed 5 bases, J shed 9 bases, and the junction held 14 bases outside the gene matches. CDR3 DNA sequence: TGTGCCAGCAGTCCCCGGGGGGCGGGAGGGTCCCCTGAGCAGTTCTTC. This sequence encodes CASSPRGAGGSPEQFF.

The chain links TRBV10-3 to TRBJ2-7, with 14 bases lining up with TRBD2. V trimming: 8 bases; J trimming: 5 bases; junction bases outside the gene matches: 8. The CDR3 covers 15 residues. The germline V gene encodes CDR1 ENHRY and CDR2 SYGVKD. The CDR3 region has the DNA TGTGCCATCCGCCACAGACTAGCGGGAGGGGACGAGCAGTACTTC. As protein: CAIRHRLAGGDEQYF.

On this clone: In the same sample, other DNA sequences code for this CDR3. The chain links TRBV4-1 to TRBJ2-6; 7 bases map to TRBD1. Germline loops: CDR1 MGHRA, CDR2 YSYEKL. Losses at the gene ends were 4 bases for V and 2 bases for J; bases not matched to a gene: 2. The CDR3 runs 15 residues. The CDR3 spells CASSLQGTGANVLTF. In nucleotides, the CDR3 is TGCGCCAGCAGCCTACAGGGGACTGGGGCCAACGTCCTGACTTTC.

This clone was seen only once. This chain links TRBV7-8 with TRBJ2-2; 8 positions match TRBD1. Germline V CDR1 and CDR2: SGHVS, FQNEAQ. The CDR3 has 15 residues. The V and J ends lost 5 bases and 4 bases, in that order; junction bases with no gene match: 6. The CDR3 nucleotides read TGTGCCAGCAGCGGACAGGGAGTCGTCACCGGGGAGCTGTTTTTT. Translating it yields CASSGQGVVTGELFF. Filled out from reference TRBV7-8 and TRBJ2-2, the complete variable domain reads GAGVSQSPRYKVAKRGQDVALRCDPISGHVSLFWYQQALGQGPEFLTYFQNEAQLDKSGLPSDRFFAERPEGSVSTLKIQRTQQEDSAVYLCASSGQGVVTGELFFGEGSRLTVL.

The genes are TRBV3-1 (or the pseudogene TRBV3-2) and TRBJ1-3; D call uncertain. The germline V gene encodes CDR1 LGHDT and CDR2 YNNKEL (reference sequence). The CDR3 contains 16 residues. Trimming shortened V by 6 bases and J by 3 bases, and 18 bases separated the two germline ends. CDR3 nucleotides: TGTGCCAGCAGTCTAAGAGGGATGGGCTTTGGAAACACCATATATTTT. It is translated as CASSLRGMGFGNTIYF.

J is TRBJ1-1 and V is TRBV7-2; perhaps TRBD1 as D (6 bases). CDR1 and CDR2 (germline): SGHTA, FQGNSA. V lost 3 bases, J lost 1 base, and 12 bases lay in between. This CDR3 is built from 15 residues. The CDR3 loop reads CASSFGTQGNTEAFF. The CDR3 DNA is TGTGCCAGCAGCTTCGGGACACAGGGGAACACTGAAGCTTTCTTT.

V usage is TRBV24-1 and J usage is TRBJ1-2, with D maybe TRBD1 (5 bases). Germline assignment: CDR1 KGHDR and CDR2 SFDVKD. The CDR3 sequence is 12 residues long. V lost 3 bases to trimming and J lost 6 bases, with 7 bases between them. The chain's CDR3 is CATSDLRDGYTF. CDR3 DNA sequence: TGTGCCACCAGTGATCTCAGGGATGGCTACACCTTC.

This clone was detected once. CDR3 nucleotide sequence: TGTGCCATAAGCAAGACTAGCGAGGGGACCGGGGAGCTGTTTTTT. Translated: CAISKTSEGTGELFF. The V and J genes are TRBV10-3 and TRBJ2-2; 8 nucleotides align to TRBD2. CDR3 size: 15 residues. Germline V gene data show CDR1 as ENHRY and CDR2 as SYGVKD. The V gene end was trimmed by 9 bases and the J gene end by 5 bases; junction bases not matched to a gene: 11.

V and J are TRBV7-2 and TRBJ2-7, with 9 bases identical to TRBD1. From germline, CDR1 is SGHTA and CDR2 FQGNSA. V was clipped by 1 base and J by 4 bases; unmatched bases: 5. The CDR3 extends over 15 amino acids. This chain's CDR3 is CASSLDGGQGYEQYF. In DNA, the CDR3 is TGTGCCAGCAGCTTAGACGGAGGACAGGGGTACGAGCAGTACTTC.

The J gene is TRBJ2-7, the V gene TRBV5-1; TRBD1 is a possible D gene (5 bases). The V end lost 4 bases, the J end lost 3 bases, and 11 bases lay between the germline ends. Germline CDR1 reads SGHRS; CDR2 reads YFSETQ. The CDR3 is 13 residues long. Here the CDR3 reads CASSPGHYYEQYF. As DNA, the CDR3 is TGCGCCAGCAGCCCAGGACATTACTACGAGCAGTACTTC. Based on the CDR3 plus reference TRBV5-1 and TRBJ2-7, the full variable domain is KAGVTQTPRYLIKTRGQQVTLSCSPISGHRSVSWYQQTPGQGLQFLFEYFSETQRNKGNFPGRFSGRQFSNSRSEMNVSTLELGDSALYLCASSPGHYYEQYFGPGTRLTVT.

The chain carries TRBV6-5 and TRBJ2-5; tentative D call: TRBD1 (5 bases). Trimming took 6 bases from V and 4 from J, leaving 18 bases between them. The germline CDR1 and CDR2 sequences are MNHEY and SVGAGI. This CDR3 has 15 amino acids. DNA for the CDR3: TGTGCCAGCAGCCCCCTTACAACCGACAGAGAGACCCAGTACTTC. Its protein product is CASSPLTTDRETQYF.

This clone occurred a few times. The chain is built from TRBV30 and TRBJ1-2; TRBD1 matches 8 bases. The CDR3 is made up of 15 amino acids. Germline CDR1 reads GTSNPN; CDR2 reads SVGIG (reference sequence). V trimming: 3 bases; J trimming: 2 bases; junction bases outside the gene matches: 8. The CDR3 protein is CAWSHRGASNYGYTF. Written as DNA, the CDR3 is TGTGCCTGGAGCCACAGGGGGGCCAGCAACTATGGCTACACCTTC.

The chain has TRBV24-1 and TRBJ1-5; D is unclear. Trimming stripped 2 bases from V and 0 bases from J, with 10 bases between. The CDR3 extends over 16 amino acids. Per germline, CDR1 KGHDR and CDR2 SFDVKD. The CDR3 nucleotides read TGTGCCACCAGTGATTCCGGACGGGGTAGCAATCAGCCCCAGCATTTT. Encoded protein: CATSDSGRGSNQPQHF.

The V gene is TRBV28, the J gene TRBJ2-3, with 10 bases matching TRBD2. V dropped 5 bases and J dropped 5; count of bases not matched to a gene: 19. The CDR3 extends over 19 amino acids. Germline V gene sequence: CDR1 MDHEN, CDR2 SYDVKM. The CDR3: CASSPVKGGAGGGEDTQYF. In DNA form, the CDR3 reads TGTGCCAGCAGTCCCGTAAAGGGGGGAGCGGGAGGGGGAGAAGATACGCAGTATTTT.

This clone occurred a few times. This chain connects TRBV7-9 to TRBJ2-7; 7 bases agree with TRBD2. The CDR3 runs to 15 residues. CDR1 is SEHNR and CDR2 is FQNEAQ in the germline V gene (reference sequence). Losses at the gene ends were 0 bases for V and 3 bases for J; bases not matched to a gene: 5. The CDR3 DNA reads TGTGCCAGCAGCTTAGCGCGGGACTATCACTACGAGCAGTACTTC. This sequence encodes CASSLARDYHYEQYF.

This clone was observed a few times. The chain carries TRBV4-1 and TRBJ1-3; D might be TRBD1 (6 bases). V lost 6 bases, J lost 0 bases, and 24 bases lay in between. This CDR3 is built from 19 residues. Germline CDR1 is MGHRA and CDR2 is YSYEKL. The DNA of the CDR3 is TGCGCCAGCAGGCAGAGGACAGACTCTCCGGACCCCTCTGGAAACACCATATATTTT. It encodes CASRQRTDSPDPSGNTIYF.

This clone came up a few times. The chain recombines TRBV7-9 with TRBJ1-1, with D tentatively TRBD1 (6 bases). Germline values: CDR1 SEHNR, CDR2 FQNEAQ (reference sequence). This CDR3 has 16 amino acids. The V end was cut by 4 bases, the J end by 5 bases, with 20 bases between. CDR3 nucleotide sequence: TGTGCCAGCAGCTCCCTTTGGGCAGGGAGGGGGACTGAAGCTTTCTTT. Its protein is CASSSLWAGRGTEAFF.

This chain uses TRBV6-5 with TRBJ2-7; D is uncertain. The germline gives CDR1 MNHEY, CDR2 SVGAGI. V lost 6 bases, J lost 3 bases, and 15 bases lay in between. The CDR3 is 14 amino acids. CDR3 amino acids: CASRSPLSVYEQYF. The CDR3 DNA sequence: TGTGCCAGCAGATCACCTCTCTCGGTCTACGAGCAGTACTTC.

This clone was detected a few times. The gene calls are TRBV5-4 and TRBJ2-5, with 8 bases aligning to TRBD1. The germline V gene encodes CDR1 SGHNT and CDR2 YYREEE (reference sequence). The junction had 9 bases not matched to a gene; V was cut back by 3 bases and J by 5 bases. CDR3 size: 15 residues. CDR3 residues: CASSYGQGVWETQYF. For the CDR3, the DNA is TGTGCCAGCAGCTACGGACAGGGAGTGTGGGAGACCCAGTACTTC.

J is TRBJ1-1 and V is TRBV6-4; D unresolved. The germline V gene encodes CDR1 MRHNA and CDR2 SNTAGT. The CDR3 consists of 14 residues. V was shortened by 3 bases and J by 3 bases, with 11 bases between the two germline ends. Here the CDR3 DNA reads TGTGCCAGCAGTGAAACCAGTGAGGACACTGAAGCTTTCTTT. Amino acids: CASSETSEDTEAFF.

CDR3 coding DNA: TGTGCCAGCAGCTTAGGGCTAGATACGCAGTATTTT. Amino acid sequence: CASSLGLDTQYF. This chain uses TRBV7-2 with TRBJ2-3; no clear D. In germline, CDR1 is SGHTA, CDR2 FQGNSA. This CDR3 is 12 amino acids long. Trimming pared 1 base from V and 5 bases from J, leaving 4 bases between.

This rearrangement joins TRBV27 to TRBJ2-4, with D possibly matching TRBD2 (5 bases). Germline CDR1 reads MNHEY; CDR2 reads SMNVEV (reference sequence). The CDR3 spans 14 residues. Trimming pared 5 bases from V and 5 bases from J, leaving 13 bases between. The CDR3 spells CASSRRGPENIQYF. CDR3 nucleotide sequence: TGTGCCAGCAGTCGACGGGGTCCCGAAAACATTCAGTACTTC.

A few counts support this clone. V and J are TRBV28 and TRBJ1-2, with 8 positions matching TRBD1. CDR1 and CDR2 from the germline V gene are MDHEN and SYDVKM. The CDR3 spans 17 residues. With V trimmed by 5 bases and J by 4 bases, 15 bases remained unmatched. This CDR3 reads CASSISFAGGAGYGYTF. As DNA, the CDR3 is TGTGCCAGCAGTATATCGTTTGCAGGGGGCGCGGGCTATGGCTACACCTTC.

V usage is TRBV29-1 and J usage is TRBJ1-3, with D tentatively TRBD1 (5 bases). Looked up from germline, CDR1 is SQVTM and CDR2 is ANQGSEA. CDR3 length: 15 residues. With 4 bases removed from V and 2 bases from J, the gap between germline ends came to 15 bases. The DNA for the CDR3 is TGCAGCGTTGTTAAGCCAGGGCTCACTGGAAACACCATATATTTT. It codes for CSVVKPGLTGNTIYF.

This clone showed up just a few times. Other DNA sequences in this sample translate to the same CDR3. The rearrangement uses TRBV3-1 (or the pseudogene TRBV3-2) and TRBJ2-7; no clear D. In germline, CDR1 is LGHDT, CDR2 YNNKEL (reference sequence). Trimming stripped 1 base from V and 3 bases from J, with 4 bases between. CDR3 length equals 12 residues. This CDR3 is CASSQALYEQYF. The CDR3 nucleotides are TGTGCCAGCAGCCAAGCCCTCTACGAGCAGTACTTC.

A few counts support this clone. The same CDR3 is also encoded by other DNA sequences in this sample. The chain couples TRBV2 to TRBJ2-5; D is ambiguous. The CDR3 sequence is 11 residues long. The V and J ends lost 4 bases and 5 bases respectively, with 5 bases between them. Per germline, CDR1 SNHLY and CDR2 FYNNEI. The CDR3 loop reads CASSARETQYF. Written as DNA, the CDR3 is TGTGCCAGCAGTGCCAGGGAGACCCAGTACTTC.